The present T cell receptor (beta chain) was sequenced within a study of Graves' ophthalmopathy and Graves' hyperthyroidism. CDR3 regions of TCR beta were amplified from RNA transcripts. Second-round multiplex PCR came after a first-round RT-PCR that employed HTBI primers. TCRdb recomputed calls from the multiplex PCR reads with MiXCR, one row per CDR3 protein. The top ten hold about 8.2% of the sample, which has under 250,000 distinct CDR3 sequences, approximately 29% seen once. This CDR3 comprises 19 residues. Germline CDR1 SGHVS, CDR2 FQNEAQ. V was pared by 7 bases and J by 4 bases, with 19 bases of the junction left unmatched. This clonotype was seen ten or more times.

Specimen: peripheral blood. The sequence came from a man aged 45 to 65 with Graves' ophthalmopathy. The chain has TRBV7-8 and TRBJ2-5; 12 bases line up with TRBD2. The CDR3 spells CASTRIAGTSGWRRETQYF. CDR3 nucleotides: TGTGCCAGCACTCGAATCGCCGGGACTAGCGGGTGGCGGCGAGAGACCCAGTACTTC.